One and the same sample provided the 24 T cell receptor beta chains below, sequenced in a study of blood T cell repertoires in COVID-19. The method was immunoSEQ multiplex PCR; TCRdb's version includes in-frame clones alone and lacks a portion of them. Of hundreds of thousands of clones listed, nearly 90% are singletons. The sequenced material came from PBMCs or T cells enriched from blood (not recorded which). The receptors here all came from a woman under 40 who had recovered from COVID-19.

The rearrangement uses TRBV20-1 and TRBJ2-5; D unresolved. This CDR3 has 11 residues. The germline V gene has CDR1 DFQATT and CDR2 SNEGSKA (reference sequence). Trimming removed 6 bases from V and 2 bases from J, with 7 bases in between. CDR3 region: CSAVRQETQYF. As DNA, the CDR3 is TGCAGTGCCGTACGGCAAGAGACCCAGTACTTC.

The gene calls are TRBV20-1 and TRBJ1-5; no clear D gene. Looked up from germline, CDR1 is DFQATT and CDR2 is SNEGSKA (reference sequence). The CDR3 runs to 13 residues. V lost 3 bases and J lost 0, with 6 bases in between. CDR3 residues: CSASFNSNQPQHF. The CDR3 DNA is TGCAGTGCTAGTTTTAATAGCAATCAGCCCCAGCATTTT.

This rearrangement joins TRBV7-9 to TRBJ1-2; D ambiguous. Germline CDR1 SEHNR, CDR2 FQNEAQ (reference sequence). This CDR3 spans 13 amino acids. V lost 2 bases, J lost 4 bases, and 8 bases lay in between. The CDR3 here is CASSLSFSYGYTF. In nucleotides, the CDR3 is TGTGCCAGCAGCTTATCATTCAGCTATGGCTACACCTTC.

This chain uses TRBV5-1 with TRBJ2-5; 16 positions agree with TRBD2. Germline values: CDR1 SGHRS, CDR2 YFSETQ. V shed 4 bases and J 5 bases; nucleotides not matched to a gene: 8. The CDR3 sequence is 17 residues long. This CDR3 reads CASSPGTSGRAGETQYF. As DNA, the CDR3 is TGCGCCAGCAGCCCCGGGACTAGCGGGAGGGCCGGGGAGACCCAGTACTTC.

The rearrangement joins TRBV5-4 to TRBJ1-1; 8 bases fit TRBD1. V shed 4 bases, J shed 1 base, and the junction held 6 bases outside the gene matches. The germline V gene encodes CDR1 SGHNT and CDR2 YYREEE (reference sequence). This CDR3 is built from 15 residues. DNA for the CDR3: TGTGCCAGCAGCGGAGGACAGGGAGGGAACACTGAAGCTTTCTTT. Translating it yields CASSGGQGGNTEAFF.

The genes are TRBV29-1 and TRBJ2-7, with 8 positions matching TRBD1. This CDR3 is built from 16 residues. Trimming at V came to 3 bases and at J to 0 bases, leaving 10 bases not matched to a gene. Germline-derived CDR1 and CDR2 are SQVTM and ANQGSEA. CDR3 region: CSVEESTGDISYEQYF. The CDR3, as DNA: TGCAGCGTTGAGGAATCGACAGGGGATATCTCCTACGAGCAGTACTTC.

The CDR3 region has the DNA TGTGCCAGCAGTTTTAGGGGGGGCGCATGGAATACGGCTGGCTACACCTTC. Amino acid sequence: CASSFRGGAWNTAGYTF. V usage is TRBV28 and J usage is TRBJ1-2; D might be TRBD1 (6 bases). V lost 3 bases, J lost 7 bases, and 24 bases lay in between. The CDR3 has 17 residues. Germline V lookup: CDR1 MDHEN, CDR2 SYDVKM.

This clone was picked up one time. In the same sample, other DNA sequences code for this CDR3. The V call is TRBV9, the J call TRBJ2-7; 9 nucleotides match TRBD1. This CDR3 contains 14 residues. CDR1 and CDR2 (germline): SGDLS, YYNGEE. Trimming at V came to 0 bases and at J to 2 bases, leaving 0 bases not matched to a gene. As DNA, the CDR3 is TGTGCCAGCAGCGTAGGACAGGGGGCCTACGAGCAGTACTTC. It translates to CASSVGQGAYEQYF.

The V call is TRBV9, the J call TRBJ2-3, with TRBD2 as a possible D gene (6 bases). The V end lost 1 base, the J end lost 4 bases, and 16 bases lay between the germline ends. The CDR3 has 16 amino acids. CDR1 and CDR2 (germline): SGDLS, YYNGEE. In DNA, the CDR3 is TGTGCCAGCAGCGTAAATAACCCGGGGGTGGCAGATACGCAGTATTTT. This sequence encodes CASSVNNPGVADTQYF.

The gene calls are TRBV19 and TRBJ1-5; TRBD1 aligns across 9 bases. CDR1 is LNHDA, CDR2 SQIVND, per germline (reference sequence). This CDR3 contains 15 residues. The V segment lost 4 bases and the J segment 3 bases; nucleotides outside the gene matches: 4. The CDR3 DNA sequence: TGTGCCAGTAGTAGCGGGACAGGGATCAATCAGCCCCAGCATTTT. Translation gives CASSSGTGINQPQHF.

The chain combines TRBV5-3 with TRBJ2-3; 11 bases match TRBD2. TRBV5-3 is an ORF, and what it does is uncertain. The V segment lost 1 base and the J segment 2 bases; nucleotides outside the gene matches: 12. CDR3 size: 19 residues. The CDR3 region has the DNA TGTGCCAGAAGCTTGCGTTGCGCTAGCGGGAGGACGCACACAGATACGCAGTATTTT. Its translation is CARSLRCASGRTHTDTQYF.

The genes are TRBV2 and TRBJ1-2; no clear D gene. CDR3 length: 13 residues. V was clipped by 4 bases and J by 4 bases, with 10 bases between them. In germline, CDR1 is SNHLY, CDR2 FYNNEI. Here the CDR3 DNA reads TGTGCCAGCAGTGTAGAGCTCCCCTATGGCTACACCTTC. As protein: CASSVELPYGYTF.

The table lists this clone with a few counts. The chain is built from TRBV11-2 and TRBJ2-1; 13 nucleotides agree with TRBD2. Germline V gene lookup returns CDR1 SGHAT and CDR2 FQNNGV. The CDR3 extends over 19 amino acids. Germline trimming cut 8 bases from V and 6 bases from J; bases unmatched to any gene: 19. Here the CDR3 DNA reads TGTGCCAGCTGGCCAACCGGGACTAGCGGGATAACAGGGGGCAATGAGCAGTTCTTC. Translated: CASWPTGTSGITGGNEQFF. Drawing the rest from reference TRBV11-2 and TRBJ2-1, the complete variable domain is EAGVAQSPRYKIIEKRQSVAFWCNPISGHATLYWYQQILGQGPKLLIQFQNNGVVDDSQLPKDRFSAERLKGVDSTLKIQPAKLEDSAVYLCASWPTGTSGITGGNEQFFGPGTRLTVL.

The genes are TRBV16 and TRBJ2-7; the match to TRBD2 covers 9 bases. The CDR3 has 14 residues. With V trimmed by 3 bases and J by 6 bases, 6 bases remained unmatched. Germline CDR1 and CDR2: KGHSY and FQNENV. CDR3 DNA: TGTGCCAGCAGCCAGAGACAGCGGGAGGCCGAGCAGTACTTC. As protein: CASSQRQREAEQYF.

Written as DNA, the CDR3 is TGTGCCAGCAGTACAGGGAACGACGACGAGCAGTACTTC. It encodes CASSTGNDDEQYF. The rearrangement joins TRBV6-5 to TRBJ2-7, with a weak D call TRBD1 (6 bases). The CDR3 consists of 13 residues. CDR1 is MNHEY, CDR2 SVGAGI, per germline. V lost 5 bases to trimming and J lost 5 bases, with 13 bases between them.

The V gene is TRBV6-2 or TRBV6-3, the J gene TRBJ1-5; the match to TRBD1 covers 10 bases. The CDR3 is 15 amino acids. The junction had 9 bases not matched to a gene; V was cut back by 6 bases and J by 7 bases. The germline CDR1 and CDR2 sequences are MNHEY and SVGEGT. CDR3 sequence: CASSAGTGVYQPQHF. For the CDR3, the DNA is TGTGCCAGCAGCGCCGGGACAGGGGTATACCAGCCCCAGCATTTT.

The CDR3 loop reads CASSLSSQTGGSYEQYF. The CDR3 region has the DNA TGTGCCAGCAGCCTCTCCAGTCAGACAGGGGGTTCCTACGAGCAGTACTTC. The chain recombines TRBV7-9 with TRBJ2-7, with 9 positions matching TRBD1. The CDR3 runs 17 residues. V lost 5 bases, J lost 1 base, and 12 bases stayed unmatched. Germline lookup yields CDR1 SEHNR and CDR2 FQNEAQ (reference sequence).

The rearrangement uses TRBV5-4 and TRBJ2-7; the match to TRBD2 covers 9 bases. V lost 4 bases to trimming and J lost 2 bases; unmatched junction nucleotides: 7. Germline V gene lookup returns CDR1 SGHNT and CDR2 YYREEE (reference sequence). The CDR3 covers 15 residues. The chain's CDR3 is CASSLSGGPTYEQYF. CDR3 bases: TGTGCCAGCAGCCTTAGCGGGGGCCCCACCTACGAGCAGTACTTC.

A single count supports this clone. The chain carries TRBV19 and TRBJ1-2; possible D gene TRBD1, 5 bases. In germline, CDR1 is LNHDA, CDR2 SQIVND (reference sequence). Trimming took off 6 bases at V and 7 bases at J, with 18 bases between the two ends. This CDR3 has 14 amino acids. The CDR3 loop reads CASSQGGAVRGYTF. Written as DNA, the CDR3 is TGTGCCAGTAGCCAAGGAGGGGCGGTACGTGGCTACACCTTC.

This rearrangement joins TRBV27 to TRBJ1-5; 7 nucleotides line up with TRBD1. The J segment lost 6 bases and the V segment lost 5 bases, leaving 10 bases of the junction unmatched. CDR3 length equals 15 residues. Germline assignment: CDR1 MNHEY and CDR2 SMNVEV (reference sequence). DNA of the CDR3: TGTGCCAGCAGTACCGGACAGACAGGGCGTCAGCCCCAGCATTTT. As protein: CASSTGQTGRQPQHF.

The gene calls are TRBV19 and TRBJ1-2; D is uncertain. Germline V gene data show CDR1 as LNHDA and CDR2 as SQIVND (reference sequence). V dropped 4 bases and J dropped 4 bases, with 16 bases sitting between them. This CDR3 has 15 residues. The CDR3 spells CASSRPREGTYGYTF. CDR3 bases: TGTGCCAGTAGTAGACCTCGGGAGGGCACCTATGGCTACACCTTC.

This clone was seen just once. The V gene is TRBV10-3, the J gene TRBJ2-7; D ambiguous. Trimming left V 1 base short and J 2 bases short, with 3 bases between. Germline CDR1 is ENHRY and CDR2 is SYGVKD. This CDR3 comprises 12 residues. The CDR3 DNA is TGTGCCATCAGTGAGTACACCTACGAGCAGTACTTC. This encodes CAISEYTYEQYF.

The chain is built from TRBV27 and TRBJ1-2; D may be TRBD1 (6 bases). Germline CDR1 is MNHEY and CDR2 is SMNVEV (reference sequence). This CDR3 has 15 amino acids. The V and J ends lost 3 bases and 0 bases respectively, with 11 bases between them. The CDR3 spells CASSLKQGANYGYTF. In nucleotides, the CDR3 is TGTGCCAGCAGTTTGAAACAGGGCGCTAACTATGGCTACACCTTC.

The chain is built from TRBV5-1 and TRBJ2-1; D unresolved. V lost 1 base and J lost 9, with 5 bases in between. The germline gives CDR1 SGHRS, CDR2 YFSETQ. The CDR3 covers 11 residues. Written as DNA, the CDR3 is TGCGCCAGCAGCTTGAGAGTTGAGCAGTTCTTC. It yields the protein CASSLRVEQFF.